The 9 T cell receptor beta chains presented below share a single source sample, sequenced in a study of blood T cell repertoires in COVID-19. Assay: immunoSEQ multiplex PCR; the TCRdb copy retains only in-frame clones and omits some. The profile shows tens of thousands of clones, approximately 89% of them singletons. Sequences were obtained from peripheral blood. All receptors come from a human donor with active COVID-19. The donor label of this sample is uncertain.

This clone came up a few times. This chain connects TRBV30 to TRBJ2-3; TRBD2 might be the D (5 bases). Trimming left V 0 bases short and J 2 bases short, with 12 bases between. CDR1 is GTSNPN and CDR2 is SVGIG in the germline V gene (reference sequence). CDR3 length equals 15 residues. The CDR3 DNA reads as TGTGCCTGGAGTGTAGGTGGACTTGACACAGATACGCAGTATTTT. Protein sequence: CAWSVGGLDTDTQYF.

CDR3 sequence: CASQTSVGTGELFF. For the CDR3, the DNA is TGTGCCAGCCAGACTAGCGTAGGGACCGGGGAGCTGTTTTTT. The V gene is TRBV3-1 (or the pseudogene TRBV3-2), the J gene TRBJ2-2; TRBD2 matches 8 bases. Trimming took 8 bases from V and 5 from J; bases not matched to a gene: 7. Germline V gene sequence: CDR1 LGHDT, CDR2 YNNKEL (reference sequence). The CDR3 totals 14 residues.

The chain is built from TRBV5-6 and TRBJ2-1; no firm D call. Trimming removed 0 bases at V and 3 bases at J, with 10 bases between. The CDR3 covers 15 residues. The germline V gene has CDR1 SGHDT and CDR2 YYEEEE. The CDR3 DNA is TGTGCCAGCAGCTTGGGGCCTTCTGACTACAATGAGCAGTTCTTC. It codes for CASSLGPSDYNEQFF.

The rearrangement joins TRBV7-2 to TRBJ1-6, with TRBD1 matching 8 bases. V was clipped by 2 bases and J by 8 bases; unmatched bases: 8. This CDR3 is built from 16 residues. Germline CDR1 reads SGHTA; CDR2 reads FQGNSA. CDR3 sequence: CASSLILGQAYSPLHF. The CDR3 DNA reads TGTGCCAGCAGCTTAATCCTGGGACAGGCCTATTCACCCCTCCACTTT.

The chain has TRBV6-5 and TRBJ2-7; TRBD2 matches at 13 bases. The CDR3 extends over 16 amino acids. The V gene's germline CDR1 is MNHEY and CDR2 SVGAGI. V gave up 2 bases and J gave up 5 bases; unmatched junction bases: 6. The CDR3 sequence is CASSYRELAGGDEQYF. The DNA of the CDR3 is TGTGCCAGCAGTTACAGAGAACTAGCGGGAGGGGACGAGCAGTACTTC.

The chain couples TRBV7-2 to TRBJ1-2, with a possible D match to TRBD1 (6 bases). The CDR3 is made up of 16 amino acids. The germline V gene encodes CDR1 SGHTA and CDR2 FQGNSA. V gave up 2 bases and J gave up 4 bases, with 17 bases separating them. This CDR3 reads CASSLQGKQLRYGYTF. The CDR3 DNA reads TGTGCCAGCAGCTTACAGGGGAAACAACTTCGCTATGGCTACACCTTC. The whole variable domain, filled in from reference TRBV7-2 and TRBJ1-2, reads GAGVSQSPSNKVTEKGKDVELRCDPISGHTALYWYRQSLGQGLEFLIYFQGNSAPDKSGLPSDRFSAERTGGSVSTLTIQRTQQEDSAVYLCASSLQGKQLRYGYTFGSGTRLTVV.

The genes are TRBV19 and TRBJ2-7; D perhaps matches TRBD1 (5 bases). The V end lost 9 bases, the J end lost 5 bases, and 17 bases lay between the germline ends. The CDR3 extends over 13 amino acids. Germline assignment: CDR1 LNHDA and CDR2 SQIVND (reference sequence). The CDR3, as DNA: TGTGCCAGCGCAGATAGAACAGGCGACGAGCAGTACTTC. Protein: CASADRTGDEQYF.

This rearrangement joins TRBV10-2 to TRBJ2-7; D ambiguous. CDR3 length equals 16 residues. CDR1 is WSHSY, CDR2 SAAADI, per germline. V was cut by 0 bases and J by 7 bases, with 19 bases left in between. As DNA, the CDR3 is TGCGCCAGCAGTGAGTCGACCGGTGTAGGTCTGAGGGAGCAGTACTTC. It translates to CASSESTGVGLREQYF.

This clone was recorded once. The chain couples TRBV11-2 to TRBJ2-7; 7 positions agree with TRBD1. Germline lookup yields CDR1 SGHAT and CDR2 FQNNGV. The CDR3 is made up of 16 amino acids. Trimming cost V 2 bases and J 0 bases; bases outside gene matches: 7. CDR3 amino acids: CASSLQPWDSSYEQYF. In nucleotides, the CDR3 is TGTGCCAGCAGCTTACAGCCTTGGGACAGCTCCTACGAGCAGTACTTC.